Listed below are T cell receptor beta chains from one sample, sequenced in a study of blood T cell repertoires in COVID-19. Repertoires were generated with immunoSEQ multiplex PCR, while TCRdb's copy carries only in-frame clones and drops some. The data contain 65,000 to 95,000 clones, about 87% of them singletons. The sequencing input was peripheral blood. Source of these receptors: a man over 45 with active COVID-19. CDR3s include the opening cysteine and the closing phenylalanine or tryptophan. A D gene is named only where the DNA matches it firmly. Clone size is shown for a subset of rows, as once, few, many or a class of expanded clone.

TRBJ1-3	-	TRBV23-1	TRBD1	CAMAGTERSPLLSGNTIYF	TGCGCCATGGCCGGGACAGAACGGTCCCCCTTGCTCTCTGGAAACACCATATATTTT
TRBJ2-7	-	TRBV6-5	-	CASSYAQGGPYEQYF	TGTGCCAGCAGTTACGCTCAGGGCGGCCCCTACGAGCAGTACTTC
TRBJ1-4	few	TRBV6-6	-	CASSYGQGREKLFF	TGTGCCAGCAGTTACGGCCAGGGGCGTGAAAAACTGTTTTTT
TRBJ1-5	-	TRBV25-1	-	CASSDGGSNQPQHF	TGTGCCAGCAGTGACGGGGGTAGCAATCAGCCCCAGCATTTT
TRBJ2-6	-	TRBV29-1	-	CSPPGSGANVLTF	TGCAGCCCTCCGGGTTCTGGGGCCAACGTCCTGACTTTC
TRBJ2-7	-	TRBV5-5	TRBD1	CASSRTGQAVSYEQYF	TGTGCCAGCAGCCGAACGGGACAGGCAGTTTCCTACGAGCAGTACTTC
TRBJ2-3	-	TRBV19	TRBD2	CASSISGTSTDTQYF	TGTGCCAGTAGTATTAGCGGGACAAGCACAGATACGCAGTATTTT
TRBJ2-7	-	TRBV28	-	CASSFRGAVSSYEQYF	TGTGCCAGCAGTTTTCGGGGAGCGGTAAGCTCCTACGAGCAGTACTTC
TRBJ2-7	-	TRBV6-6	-	CASSYTRDYEQYF	TGTGCCAGCAGTTATACGAGGGACTACGAGCAGTACTTC
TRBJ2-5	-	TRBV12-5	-	CASGHGGQQETQYF	TGTGCTAGTGGTCACGGGGGGCAGCAAGAGACCCAGTACTTC
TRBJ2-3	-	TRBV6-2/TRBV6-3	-	CASSHTWDTQYF	TGTGCCAGCAGCCACACCTGGGATACGCAGTATTTT
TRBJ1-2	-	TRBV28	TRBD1	CASRRALTGEVVYGYTF	TGTGCCAGCCGTCGAGCTTTGACAGGGGAAGTTGTCTATGGCTACACCTTC
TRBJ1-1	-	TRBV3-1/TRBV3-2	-	CASKDTGQSAEAFF	TGTGCCAGCAAGGATACGGGACAAAGCGCTGAAGCTTTCTTT
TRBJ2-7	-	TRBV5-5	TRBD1	CASSLNPGTATYEQYF	TGTGCCAGCAGCTTAAATCCCGGGACAGCAACCTACGAGCAGTACTTC
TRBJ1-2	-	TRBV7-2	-	CASSLSRGDGYTF	TGTGCCAGCAGCCTTTCCAGGGGCGATGGCTACACCTTC